The 27 T cell receptor beta chains below were found in one sample sequenced in a study of ipilimumab plus nivolumab after autologous stem cell transplantation. Measured with immunoSEQ multiplex PCR; TCRdb has only the in-frame clones, and not every one. Of approximately 4,000 clones listed, around nine tenths are singletons. Source: PBMCs, taken in a trial of ipilimumab plus nivolumab as post-transplant consolidation. The source is a male donor with multiple myeloma.

The chain has TRBV5-4 and TRBJ2-5; a possible D gene is TRBD1 (5 bases). The CDR3 extends over 14 amino acids. The germline CDR1 and CDR2 sequences are SGHNT and YYREEE (reference sequence). With 1 base removed from V and 2 bases from J, the gap between germline ends came to 9 bases. The DNA for the CDR3 is TGTGCCAGCAGCTTGACACAGGCTCAAGAGACCCAGTACTTC. It yields the protein CASSLTQAQETQYF.

The V and J genes are TRBV4-1 and TRBJ1-1, with D uncertain. CDR3 length: 15 residues. The V gene's germline CDR1 is MGHRA and CDR2 YSYEKL. Deletions cut 1 base from V and 1 base from J, with 10 bases between. CDR3 sequence (DNA): TGCGCCAGCAGCCAAGTTCAGGTTCCGAACACTGAAGCTTTCTTT. It is translated as CASSQVQVPNTEAFF.

This chain links TRBV5-6 with TRBJ2-7; TRBD1 might be the D (5 bases). V lost 0 bases to trimming and J lost 8 bases, with 15 bases between them. This CDR3 is 14 amino acids long. Germline loops: CDR1 SGHDT, CDR2 YYEEEE. CDR3 sequence: CASSLVAGAGKQYF. CDR3 DNA sequence: TGTGCCAGCAGCTTGGTCGCCGGAGCAGGGAAGCAGTACTTC.

The chain couples TRBV29-1 to TRBJ2-5; D not certain. The germline CDR1 and CDR2 sequences are SQVTM and ANQGSEA. This CDR3 comprises 13 residues. V lost 2 bases, J lost 5 bases, and 12 bases lay in between. The CDR3 sequence: CSVELLSSETQYF. The CDR3, as DNA: TGCAGCGTTGAATTGCTCTCGTCGGAGACCCAGTACTTC. The complete variable domain, with remaining parts taken from reference TRBV29-1 and TRBJ2-5, reads SAVISQKPSRDICQRGTSLTIQCQVDSQVTMMFWYRQQPGQSLTLIATANQGSEATYESGFVIDKFPISRPNLTFSTLTVSNMSPEDSSIYLCSVELLSSETQYFGPGTRLLVL.

This chain links TRBV11-2 with TRBJ2-7, with a weak D call TRBD1 (6 bases). CDR3 length: 14 amino acids. Trimming removed 5 bases from V and 10 bases from J, with 21 bases in between. The germline gives CDR1 SGHAT, CDR2 FQNNGV. The DNA of the CDR3 is TGTGCCAGCAGCCATGGTGGGGGCACCCGGGAACAGTACTTC. It encodes CASSHGGGTREQYF.

The chain links TRBV21-1 to TRBJ2-7; TRBD1, the table's D call, was not compared with the DNA. TRBV21-1 is marked as a pseudogene. The CDR3 totals 18 residues. CDR3 DNA sequence: TGTGCCAGCAGCACCCCGGGACAGGGGCCAAACCGGGGTTCCGAGCAGTACTTC. Protein product: CASSTPGQGPNRGSEQYF.

This chain connects TRBV28 to TRBJ2-5; 10 positions match TRBD1. The CDR3 is made up of 17 amino acids. The V gene's germline CDR1 is MDHEN and CDR2 SYDVKM. Germline trimming cut 6 bases from V and 5 bases from J; bases unmatched to any gene: 15. Here the CDR3 reads CASRSYRGTGVGETQYF. CDR3 in DNA: TGTGCCAGCAGATCGTATAGGGGGACAGGGGTAGGGGAGACCCAGTACTTC.

The chain combines TRBV5-1 with TRBJ1-4, with 7 nucleotides matching TRBD1. From germline, CDR1 is SGHRS and CDR2 YFSETQ. The junction had 8 bases not matched to a gene; V was cut back by 4 bases and J by 5 bases. The CDR3 totals 15 residues. This chain's CDR3 is CASSPKDRSNEKLFF. The DNA of the CDR3 is TGCGCCAGCAGCCCCAAGGACAGGTCGAATGAAAAACTGTTTTTT.

V is TRBV6-1 and J is TRBJ2-7, with 8 bases fitting TRBD1. Germline V gene data show CDR1 as MNHNS and CDR2 as SASEGT. There are 14 residues in the CDR3. The V and J ends lost 6 bases and 3 bases, in that order; junction bases with no gene match: 7. CDR3 protein: CASRSRTGIYEQYF. For the CDR3, the DNA is TGTGCCAGCAGGAGCCGGACAGGGATCTACGAGCAGTACTTC.

The CDR3 spells CSVEGGANYGYTF. The CDR3, as DNA: TGCAGCGTTGAAGGGGGAGCTAACTATGGCTACACCTTC. V usage is TRBV29-1 and J usage is TRBJ1-2; D remains unclear. CDR1 and CDR2 from the germline V gene are SQVTM and ANQGSEA. V was cut by 1 base and J by 0 bases, with 6 bases left in between. The CDR3 consists of 13 residues. Looking up the rest from reference TRBV29-1 and TRBJ1-2 gives the full variable domain: SAVISQKPSRDICQRGTSLTIQCQVDSQVTMMFWYRQQPGQSLTLIATANQGSEATYESGFVIDKFPISRPNLTFSTLTVSNMSPEDSSIYLCSVEGGANYGYTFGSGTRLTVV.

V is TRBV19 and J is TRBJ2-2; no firm D call. This CDR3 contains 14 residues. Germline CDR1 reads LNHDA; CDR2 reads SQIVND (reference sequence). The V gene lost 2 bases and the J gene lost 8 bases, with 12 bases spanning the gap. CDR3 in amino acids: CASSIPVWPGELFF. CDR3 nucleotide sequence: TGTGCCAGTAGTATACCGGTTTGGCCTGGGGAGCTGTTTTTT. The variable domain in full, completed from reference TRBV19 and TRBJ2-2, reads DGGITQSPKYLFRKEGQNVTLSCEQNLNHDAMYWYRQDPGQGLRLIYYSQIVNDFQKGDIAEGYSVSREKKESFPLTVTSAQKNPTAFYLCASSIPVWPGELFFGEGSRLTVL.

The chain combines TRBV27 with TRBJ1-2; D call uncertain. The CDR3 extends over 15 amino acids. V shed 6 bases and J shed 4 bases, with 18 bases lying between them. CDR1 and CDR2 from the germline V gene are MNHEY and SMNVEV (reference sequence). The CDR3 coding sequence is TGTGCCAGCAGCACCGATGGGCAATGGAGCTATGGCTACACCTTC. It yields the protein CASSTDGQWSYGYTF.

The rearrangement joins TRBV28 to TRBJ1-1; D might be TRBD1 (6 bases). There are 14 residues in the CDR3. Trimming left V 8 bases short and J 5 bases short, with 18 bases between. Germline V gives CDR1 MDHEN, CDR2 SYDVKM. CDR3 nucleotides: TGTGCCAGCCACGGAAACAGGGCGGGGACTGAAGCTTTCTTT. It specifies CASHGNRAGTEAFF.

DNA for the CDR3: TGTGCCAGCAGTGAAGCGCTTGGGTACAATGAGCAGTTCTTC. It codes for CASSEALGYNEQFF. The rearrangement links TRBV2 to TRBJ2-1; D gene uncertain. This CDR3 spans 14 amino acids. V lost 0 bases to trimming and J lost 4 bases, with 7 bases between them. Germline V lookup: CDR1 SNHLY, CDR2 FYNNEI.

The chain carries TRBV30 and TRBJ2-1, with D possibly being TRBD2 (5 bases). V was pared by 0 bases and J by 12 bases, with 9 bases between. The CDR3 totals 11 residues. Germline V CDR1 and CDR2: GTSNPN, SVGIG (reference sequence). In DNA form, the CDR3 reads TGTGCCTGGAGTGTCTTAGGGAGGCAGTTCTTC. As protein: CAWSVLGRQFF. Full variable domain (outside the CDR3, taken from reference TRBV30 and TRBJ2-1): SQTIHQWPATLVQPVGSPLSLECTVEGTSNPNLYWYRQAAGRGLQLLFYSVGIGQISSEVPQNLSASRPQDRQFILSSKKLLLSDSGFYLCAWSVLGRQFFGPGTRLTVL.

This clone has only a few counts. The chain couples TRBV2 to TRBJ2-5; D possibly corresponds to TRBD2 (5 bases). The CDR3 length is 13 residues. The V end was cut by 4 bases, the J end by 4 bases, with 10 bases between. Germline V gene lookup returns CDR1 SNHLY and CDR2 FYNNEI. Here the CDR3 reads CASSAGLRETQYF. The CDR3 DNA reads as TGTGCCAGCAGTGCAGGACTGAGAGAGACCCAGTACTTC.

The V call is TRBV27, the J call TRBJ2-7; tentative D call: TRBD2 (6 bases). The length of the CDR3 is 14 residues. The germline V gene encodes CDR1 MNHEY and CDR2 SMNVEV (reference sequence). V dropped 3 bases and J dropped 2 bases, with 11 bases sitting between them. The CDR3 DNA reads as TGTGCCAGCAGTTTGCGGCGGGGTACCTACGAGCAGTACTTC. This gives the protein CASSLRRGTYEQYF.

The CDR3 nucleotides read TGTGCCAGCAGCAAGGACCGGTTGGAGACCCAGTACTTC. This gives the protein CASSKDRLETQYF. The rearrangement joins TRBV5-4 to TRBJ2-5; D unclear. V lost 4 bases to trimming and J lost 5 bases, with 12 bases between them. Looked up from germline, CDR1 is SGHNT and CDR2 is YYREEE (reference sequence). The CDR3 covers 13 residues.

V is TRBV23-1 and J is TRBJ1-1; TRBD1 is a possible D gene (5 bases). TRBV23-1 is marked as an open reading frame, function uncertain. Trimming stripped 0 bases from V and 3 bases from J, with 17 bases between. This CDR3 spans 17 amino acids. CDR3 nucleotides: TGCGCCAGCAGTCAATCCACATTATTGAGGGGAGACACTGAAGCTTTCTTT. Residues: CASSQSTLLRGDTEAFF.

In nucleotides, the CDR3 is TGTGCCAGCGGGCAGGCTGATCTCGAGCAGTACTTC. Translating it yields CASGQADLEQYF. The rearrangement joins TRBV6-5 to TRBJ2-7; D is unclear. V shed 8 bases and J shed 6 bases, with 14 bases lying between them. Germline V CDR1 and CDR2: MNHEY, SVGAGI. This CDR3 spans 12 amino acids.

V is TRBV2 and J is TRBJ2-1, with TRBD2 identical over 13 bases. J was trimmed by 7 bases and V by 5 bases; bases with no gene match: 5. Per the germline V gene, CDR1 is SNHLY and CDR2 is FYNNEI. This CDR3 has 15 residues. The CDR3 sequence is CASSTGLAGINEQFF. In DNA form, the CDR3 reads TGTGCCAGCAGTACGGGACTAGCGGGAATAAATGAGCAGTTCTTC.

The rearrangement joins TRBV19 to TRBJ1-1; D unclear. This CDR3 region has 14 residues. V lost 0 bases, J lost 3 bases, and 8 bases lay in between. Germline lookup yields CDR1 LNHDA and CDR2 SQIVND (reference sequence). The CDR3 DNA reads as TGTGCCAGTAGTATAGATGGTGTGTACACTGAAGCTTTCTTT. Translation gives CASSIDGVYTEAFF.

The chain is built from TRBV6-1 and TRBJ1-4; D not certain. With 1 base removed from V and 3 bases from J, the gap between germline ends came to 6 bases. The CDR3 length is 14 residues. The germline V gene encodes CDR1 MNHNS and CDR2 SASEGT. CDR3 nucleotide sequence: TGTGCCAGCAGTGAAGGAGGGCCTAATGAAAAACTGTTTTTT. As protein: CASSEGGPNEKLFF.

The chain couples TRBV7-8 to TRBJ2-7; a possible D gene is TRBD2 (6 bases). Germline CDR1 SGHVS, CDR2 FQNEAQ. With 2 bases removed from V and 3 bases from J, the gap between germline ends came to 14 bases. The CDR3 totals 15 residues. This chain's CDR3 is CASSLRRGLDYEQYF. The CDR3 DNA reads as TGTGCCAGCAGCTTAAGGAGGGGTCTGGACTACGAGCAGTACTTC.

The rearrangement links TRBV21-1 to TRBJ2-7; the table's D call, TRBD2, has no DNA check behind it. TRBV21-1 represents a pseudogene. CDR3 length: 22 amino acids. The CDR3 DNA sequence: TGTGCCAGCAGCTCCCACGGGGACAGGGAAGGGCTAGCGGGAGGAGGTATCCACGAGCAGTACTTC. The encoded protein is CASSSHGDREGLAGGGIHEQYF.

V gene TRBV5-1 combines with J gene TRBJ2-3, with D perhaps being TRBD1 or TRBD2 (5 bases each). Trimming shortened V by 0 bases and J by 5 bases, and 10 bases separated the two germline ends. The germline CDR1 and CDR2 sequences are SGHRS and YFSETQ. This CDR3 comprises 14 residues. In nucleotides, the CDR3 is TGCGCCAGCAGCTTGGGTTGGGACCGAGATACGCAGTATTTT. Amino acids: CASSLGWDRDTQYF.

This clone has more than one count but fewer than ten. This chain uses TRBV30 with TRBJ2-4; 7 bases map to TRBD1. Germline CDR1 is GTSNPN and CDR2 is SVGIG (reference sequence). Unmatched junction bases numbered 2, after V lost 2 bases and J lost 4 bases. The CDR3 is made up of 13 amino acids. The CDR3 DNA is TGTGCCTGGAGTAGGGACAGTAAAAACATTCAGTACTTC. Its translation: CAWSRDSKNIQYF.